This T cell receptor beta chain stems from a study of CD8+ T cells in alopecia areata (dated by TCRdb to 2016 to 2019). For the wider study: The study used high-throughput TCRbeta sequencing to examine T cell clonal expansion in alopecia areata, in both the C3H/HeJ mouse model and human patients. On the human side, TCRbeta sequencing was run on scalp tissue and on sorted CD4+ and CD8+ peripheral blood T cells from healthy controls and from alopecia areata patients with either patchy or totalis/universalis disease. Clonality in the scalp was compared among normal scalp (n=4), patchy alopecia areata scalp (n=8), and alopecia totalis/universalis scalp (n=8). RNA was extracted with the PAXgene miRNA kit for fixed scalp, the miRNeasy kit for PBMCs, and the RNeasy kit for mouse skin. TCRbeta CDR3 regions were amplified by immunoSEQ multiplex PCR using 35 Vbeta forward and 13 Jbeta reverse primers.

The germline V gene specifies SQVTM as CDR1 and ANQGSEA as CDR2. The CDR3 goes from the cysteine to the phenylalanine over 11 residues. Just the 33-base CDR3 DNA is kept, in frame starting at base 1. Trimming takes 4 bases from V and 5 bases from J, and the germline ends sit 8 bases apart. Library preparation was by the immunoSEQ multiplex PCR assay. To provide template for TCR sequencing, every sample had RNA extracted and reverse transcribed into cDNA. First-strand cDNA was synthesized with SuperScript III using a 2:1 mix of oligo-dT and random hexamers. Amplification bias was assessed with a synthetic immune receptor repertoire, and residual bias was removed computationally. Turning to the authors' computational methods: Raw reads were preprocessed to remove errors, and CDR3 was defined by IMGT conventions from the conserved cysteine to phenylalanine. To get clonality, Shannon entropy was normalized by log2 of the number of productive unique TCRs and the result was subtracted from 1. Whether each scalp clone was CD4 or CD8 was inferred by checking scalp TCRbeta sequences against the CD4 and CD8 repertoires from sorted blood. This immuneACCESS table, as held by TCRdb, lists in-frame sequences with V and J called but not all clones. Of the missing ones, under half trace to an unresolved V gene in checked studies; the others have no known cause. That table supplies the V and J calls and clone size; D and trimming were determined from the DNA. This sample is represented by roughly 150,000 clones; 62% of them were singletons. Of the sample, about 38% falls within the top ten clones.

This clone was detected a few times. Its antigen is unknown. There are no base qualities to consult, and no much larger clone falls within one base. PBMCs were separated by density centrifugation and stained for CD3, CD4 and CD8, after which CD4+ and CD8+ T cells were sorted on a FACSAria. Scalp biopsies and blood samples were provided by unaffected controls. What the research found in general, with its limitations: Compared with normal scalp, lesional scalp had higher clonality and more expanded CD8+ clones, particularly in alopecia totalis/universalis, a pattern that suggests antigenic drive. Resident alphabeta T cells in normal human skin are also sequenced, complicating scalp TCR repertoire analysis, unlike mouse skin dominated by gammadelta T cells. Shared TCR sequences between patients were less evident than in mice, which may be partly attributable to HLA diversity in the patient population.

The sequenced sample consisted of CD8+ T cells sorted from blood. This receptor was identified in a human donor in good health. The sequence links TRBV29-1 to TRBJ2-5, with the identity of the D gene unclear. The encoded CDR3 is CSVGGRETQYF. The base sequence is TGCAGCGTTGGAGGACGGGAGACCCAGTACTTC. Beyond the CDR3, the reference TRBV29-1 and TRBJ2-5 genes provide the residues; the full variable domain reads: SAVISQKPSRDICQRGTSLTIQCQVDSQVTMMFWYRQQPGQSLTLIATANQGSEATYESGFVIDKFPISRPNLTFSTLTVSNMSPEDSSIYLCSVGGRETQYFGPGTRLLVL.